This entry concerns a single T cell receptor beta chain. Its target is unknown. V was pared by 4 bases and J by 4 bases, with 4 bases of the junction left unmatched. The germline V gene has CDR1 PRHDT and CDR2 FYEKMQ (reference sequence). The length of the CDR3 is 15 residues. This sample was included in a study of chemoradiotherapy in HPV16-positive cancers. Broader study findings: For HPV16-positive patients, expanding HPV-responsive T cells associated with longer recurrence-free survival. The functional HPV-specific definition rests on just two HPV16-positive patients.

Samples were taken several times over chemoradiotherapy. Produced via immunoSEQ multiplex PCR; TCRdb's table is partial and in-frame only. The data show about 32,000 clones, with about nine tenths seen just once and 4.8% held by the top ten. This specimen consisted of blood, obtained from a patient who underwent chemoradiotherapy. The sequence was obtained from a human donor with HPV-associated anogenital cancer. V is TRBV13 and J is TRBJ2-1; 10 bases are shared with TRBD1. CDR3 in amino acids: CASSSRTGGYNEQFF. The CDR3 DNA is TGTGCCAGCAGCTCGAGGACAGGGGGTTACAATGAGCAGTTCTTC.